The 5 T cell receptor beta chains below were found in one sample sequenced in a study of T-cell memory formation after mild COVID-19. From the 5' RACE reads, TCRdb called clonotypes with MiXCR, one entry per CDR3 protein. The sample shows about 470,000 distinct CDR3 sequences, 18% of them seen only once. Sample: PBMCs or a T cell subset sorted from them (not recorded which). The receptors derive from an adult woman who had mild COVID-19 (a few samples of this study predate the infection). Cell type and time point are not known.

J is TRBJ2-1 and V is TRBV7-9, with 10 bases that match TRBD1. The V gene's germline CDR1 is SEHNR and CDR2 FQNEAQ (reference sequence). The CDR3 extends over 15 amino acids. The V and J ends lost 1 base and 8 bases, in that order; junction bases with no gene match: 5. CDR3 loop: CASSLGDRGWHEQFF. The CDR3, as DNA: TGTGCCAGCAGCTTAGGGGACAGGGGTTGGCATGAGCAGTTCTTC.

This clonotype was seen a handful of times. CDR3 loop: CASSPGLWEGETQYF. In DNA, the CDR3 is TGTGCCAGCAGTCCGGGACTCTGGGAGGGAGAGACCCAGTACTTC. The chain links TRBV12-3 or TRBV12-4 to TRBJ2-5, with TRBD2 identical over 7 bases. V lost 5 bases and J lost 4; bases outside the gene matches: 10. The CDR3 runs to 15 residues.

The sample holds a few counts of this clonotype. The genes are TRBV5-6 and TRBJ2-2; TRBD2 is a possible D gene (6 bases). The CDR3 length is 17 residues. Germline lookup yields CDR1 SGHDT and CDR2 YYEEEE. Trimming removed 0 bases from V and 4 bases from J, with 16 bases in between. CDR3 region: CASSLAEVSGFTGELFF. Written as DNA, the CDR3 is TGTGCCAGCAGCTTGGCCGAGGTTAGCGGATTCACCGGGGAGCTGTTTTTT.

The chain links TRBV2 to TRBJ2-3; 10 bases map to TRBD2. J lost 6 bases, V lost 11 bases, and 14 bases had no gene match. Germline V gene sequence: CDR1 SNHLY, CDR2 FYNNEI. CDR3 length equals 15 residues. CDR3 loop: CAGIDLAGAKDTQYF. As DNA, the CDR3 is TGTGCCGGGATAGACCTAGCGGGGGCGAAGGATACGCAGTATTTT.

The chain combines TRBV5-1 with TRBJ2-3; the match to TRBD2 covers 7 bases. From germline, CDR1 is SGHRS and CDR2 YFSETQ. The CDR3 has 16 amino acids. V lost 0 bases and J lost 3; bases outside the gene matches: 7. For the CDR3, the DNA is TGCGCCAGCAGCTTGGGAGGCGGGAGCTTTACAGATACGCAGTATTTT. Protein: CASSLGGGSFTDTQYF.